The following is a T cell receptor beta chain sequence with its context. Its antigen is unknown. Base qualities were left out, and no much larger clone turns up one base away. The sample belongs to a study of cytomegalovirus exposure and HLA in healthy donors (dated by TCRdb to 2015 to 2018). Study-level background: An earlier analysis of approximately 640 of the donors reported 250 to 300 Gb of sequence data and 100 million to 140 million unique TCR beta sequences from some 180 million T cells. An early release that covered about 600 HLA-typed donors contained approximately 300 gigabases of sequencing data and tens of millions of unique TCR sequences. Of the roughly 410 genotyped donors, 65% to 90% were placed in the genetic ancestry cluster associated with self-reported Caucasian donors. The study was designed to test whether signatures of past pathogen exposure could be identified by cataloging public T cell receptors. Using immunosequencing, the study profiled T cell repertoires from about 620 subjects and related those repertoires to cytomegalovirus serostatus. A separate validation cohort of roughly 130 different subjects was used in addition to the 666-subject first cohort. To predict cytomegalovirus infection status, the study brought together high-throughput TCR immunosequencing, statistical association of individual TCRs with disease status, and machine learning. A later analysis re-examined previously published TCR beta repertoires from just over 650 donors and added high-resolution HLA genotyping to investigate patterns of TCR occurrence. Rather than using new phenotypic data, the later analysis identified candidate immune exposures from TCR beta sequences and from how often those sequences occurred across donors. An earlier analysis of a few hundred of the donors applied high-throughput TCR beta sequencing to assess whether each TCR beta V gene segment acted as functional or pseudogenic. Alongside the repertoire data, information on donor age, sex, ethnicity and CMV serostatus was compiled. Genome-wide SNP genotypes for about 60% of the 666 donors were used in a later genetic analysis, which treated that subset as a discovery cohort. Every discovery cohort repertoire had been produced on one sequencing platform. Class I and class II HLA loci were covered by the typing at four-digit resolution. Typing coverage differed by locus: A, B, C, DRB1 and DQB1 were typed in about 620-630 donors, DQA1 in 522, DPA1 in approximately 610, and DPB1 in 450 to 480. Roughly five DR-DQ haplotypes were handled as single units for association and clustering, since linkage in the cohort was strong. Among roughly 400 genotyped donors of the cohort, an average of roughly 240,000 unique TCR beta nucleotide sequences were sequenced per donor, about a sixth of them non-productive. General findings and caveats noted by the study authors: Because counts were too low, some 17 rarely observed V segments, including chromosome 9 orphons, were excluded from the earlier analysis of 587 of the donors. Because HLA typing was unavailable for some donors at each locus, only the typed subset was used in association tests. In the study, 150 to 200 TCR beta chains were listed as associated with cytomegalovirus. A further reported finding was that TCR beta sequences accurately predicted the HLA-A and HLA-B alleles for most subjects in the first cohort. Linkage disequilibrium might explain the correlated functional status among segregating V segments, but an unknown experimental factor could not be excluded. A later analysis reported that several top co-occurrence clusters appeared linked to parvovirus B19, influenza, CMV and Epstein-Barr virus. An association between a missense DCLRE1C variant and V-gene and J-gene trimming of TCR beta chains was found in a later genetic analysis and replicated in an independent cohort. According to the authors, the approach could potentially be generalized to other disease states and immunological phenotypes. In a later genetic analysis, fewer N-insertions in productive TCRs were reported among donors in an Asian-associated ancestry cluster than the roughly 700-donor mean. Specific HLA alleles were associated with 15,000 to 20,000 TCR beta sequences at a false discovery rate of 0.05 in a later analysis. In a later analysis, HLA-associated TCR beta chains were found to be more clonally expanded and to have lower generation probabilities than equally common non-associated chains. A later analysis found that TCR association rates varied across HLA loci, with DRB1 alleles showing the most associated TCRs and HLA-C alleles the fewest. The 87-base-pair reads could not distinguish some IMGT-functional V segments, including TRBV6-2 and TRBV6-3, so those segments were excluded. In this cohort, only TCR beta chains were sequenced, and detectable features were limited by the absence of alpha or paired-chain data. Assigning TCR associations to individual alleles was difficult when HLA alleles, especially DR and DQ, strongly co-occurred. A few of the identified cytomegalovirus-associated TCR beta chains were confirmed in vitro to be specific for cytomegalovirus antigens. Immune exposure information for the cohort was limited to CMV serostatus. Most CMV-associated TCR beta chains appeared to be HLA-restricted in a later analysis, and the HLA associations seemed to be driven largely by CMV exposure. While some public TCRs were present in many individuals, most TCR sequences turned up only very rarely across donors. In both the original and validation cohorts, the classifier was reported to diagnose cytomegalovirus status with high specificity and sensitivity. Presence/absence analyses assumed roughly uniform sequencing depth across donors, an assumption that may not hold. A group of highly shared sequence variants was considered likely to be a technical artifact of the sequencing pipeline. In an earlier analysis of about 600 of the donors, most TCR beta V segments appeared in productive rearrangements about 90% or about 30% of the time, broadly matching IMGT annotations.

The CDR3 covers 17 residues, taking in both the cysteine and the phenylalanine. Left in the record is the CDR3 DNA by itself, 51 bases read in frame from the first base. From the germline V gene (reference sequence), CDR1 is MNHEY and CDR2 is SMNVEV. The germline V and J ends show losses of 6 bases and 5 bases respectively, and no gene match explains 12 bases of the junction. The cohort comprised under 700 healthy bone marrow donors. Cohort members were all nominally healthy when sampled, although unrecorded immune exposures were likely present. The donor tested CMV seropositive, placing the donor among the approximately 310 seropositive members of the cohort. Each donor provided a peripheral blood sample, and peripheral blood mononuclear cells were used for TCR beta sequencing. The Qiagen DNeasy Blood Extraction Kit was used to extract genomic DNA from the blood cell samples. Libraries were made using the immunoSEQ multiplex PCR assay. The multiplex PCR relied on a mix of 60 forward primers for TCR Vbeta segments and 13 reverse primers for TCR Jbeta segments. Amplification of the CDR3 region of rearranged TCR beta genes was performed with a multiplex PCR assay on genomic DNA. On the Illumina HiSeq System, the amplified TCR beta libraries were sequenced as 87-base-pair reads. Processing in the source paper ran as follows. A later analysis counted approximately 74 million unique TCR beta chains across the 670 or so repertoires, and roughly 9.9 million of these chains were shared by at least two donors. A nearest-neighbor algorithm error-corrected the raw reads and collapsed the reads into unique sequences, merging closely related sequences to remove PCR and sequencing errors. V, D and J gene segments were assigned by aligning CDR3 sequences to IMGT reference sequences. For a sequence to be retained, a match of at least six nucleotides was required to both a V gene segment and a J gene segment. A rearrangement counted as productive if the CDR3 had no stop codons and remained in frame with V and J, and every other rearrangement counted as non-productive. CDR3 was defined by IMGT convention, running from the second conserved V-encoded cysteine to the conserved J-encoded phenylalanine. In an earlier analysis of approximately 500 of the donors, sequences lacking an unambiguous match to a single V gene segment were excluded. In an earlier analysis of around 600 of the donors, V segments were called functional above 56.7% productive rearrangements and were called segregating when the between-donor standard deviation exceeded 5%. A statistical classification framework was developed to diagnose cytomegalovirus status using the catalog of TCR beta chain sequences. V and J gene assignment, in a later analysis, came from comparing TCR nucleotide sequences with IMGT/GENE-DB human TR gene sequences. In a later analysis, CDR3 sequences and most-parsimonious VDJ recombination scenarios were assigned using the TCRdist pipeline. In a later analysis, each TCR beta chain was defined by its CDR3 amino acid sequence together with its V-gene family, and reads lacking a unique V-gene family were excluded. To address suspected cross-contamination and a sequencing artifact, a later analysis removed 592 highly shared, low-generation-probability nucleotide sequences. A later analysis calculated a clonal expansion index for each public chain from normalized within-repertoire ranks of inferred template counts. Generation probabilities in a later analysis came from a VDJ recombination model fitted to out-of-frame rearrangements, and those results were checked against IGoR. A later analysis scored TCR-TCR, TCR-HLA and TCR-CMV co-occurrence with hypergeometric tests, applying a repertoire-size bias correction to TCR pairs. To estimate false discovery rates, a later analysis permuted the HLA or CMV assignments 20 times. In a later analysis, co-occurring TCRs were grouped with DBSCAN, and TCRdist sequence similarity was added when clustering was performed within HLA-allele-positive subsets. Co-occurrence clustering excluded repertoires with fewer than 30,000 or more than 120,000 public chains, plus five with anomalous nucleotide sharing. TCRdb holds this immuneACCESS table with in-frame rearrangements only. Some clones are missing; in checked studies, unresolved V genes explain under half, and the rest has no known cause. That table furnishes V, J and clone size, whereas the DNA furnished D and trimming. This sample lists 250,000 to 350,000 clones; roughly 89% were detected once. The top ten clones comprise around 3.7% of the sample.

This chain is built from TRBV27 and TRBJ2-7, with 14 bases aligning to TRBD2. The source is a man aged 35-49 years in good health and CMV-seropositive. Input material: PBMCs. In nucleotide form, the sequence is TGTGCCAGCAGGTCTAAGCCGGGACTAGCGGGAGAGGACGAGCAGTACTTC. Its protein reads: CASRSKPGLAGEDEQYF.